These 26 T cell receptor beta chains share one sample of origin, sequenced in a study of blood T cells in healthy people across ages. Together with a sample-barcoded 5' primer, a J-beta primer mix was included in a second PCR lasting roughly 6 to 12 cycles. From the 5' RACE reads, TCRdb called clonotypes with MiXCR, one entry per CDR3 protein. The sample records 1.5 million or so distinct CDR3 sequences, 42% being singletons. The material sequenced was blood. The receptors were sampled from a woman aged 18-29 years in good health.

The sample holds a few counts of this clonotype. The chain couples TRBV15 to TRBJ1-1, with a possible D match to TRBD1 (5 bases). This CDR3 region has 15 residues. The germline gives CDR1 LNHNV, CDR2 YYDKDF (reference sequence). Trimming shortened V by 0 bases and J by 0 bases, and 8 bases separated the two germline ends. CDR3 DNA sequence: TGTGCCACCAGCAGAGAAGGAGGGGTGAACACTGAAGCTTTCTTT. Translation: CATSREGGVNTEAFF.

Only a few counts were recorded for this clonotype. The J gene is TRBJ2-1, the V gene TRBV6-5; TRBD2 agrees at 7 bases. CDR3 size: 16 residues. The J segment lost 0 bases and the V segment lost 6 bases, leaving 8 bases of the junction unmatched. CDR1 and CDR2 from the germline V gene are MNHEY and SVGAGI. CDR3 in amino acids: CASRNLGGSSYNEQFF. CDR3 nucleotide sequence: TGTGCCAGCAGGAACCTGGGGGGGAGCTCCTACAATGAGCAGTTCTTC.

The chain carries TRBV4-3 and TRBJ1-6; D may be TRBD1 (5 bases). This CDR3 is built from 17 residues. The germline V and J ends were trimmed by 0 bases and 3 bases, with 12 bases remaining between them. The germline V gene encodes CDR1 LGHNA and CDR2 YSLEER. CDR3 sequence (DNA): TGCGCCAGCAGCCAAGAGTCGGCAGGGAACTATAATTCACCCCTCCACTTT. Its protein is CASSQESAGNYNSPLHF.

The chain employs TRBV7-2 and TRBJ2-7; D remains unclear. The CDR3 covers 12 residues. Per germline, CDR1 SGHTA and CDR2 FQGNSA. V was pared by 0 bases and J by 12 bases, with 12 bases between. DNA of the CDR3: TGTGCCAGCAGCTTAGCGGTGGACCCACGGTACTTC. This sequence encodes CASSLAVDPRYF.

This chain connects TRBV6-5 to TRBJ2-5, with TRBD1 matching over 11 bases. The CDR3 is 16 amino acids. With V trimmed by 0 bases and J by 11 bases, 11 bases remained unmatched. CDR1 is MNHEY, CDR2 SVGAGI, per germline. The CDR3 coding sequence is TGTGCCAGCAGTTACTCGGACAGGGGGCATGTCAATGAGCAGTACTTC. It is translated as CASSYSDRGHVNEQYF.

This chain joins TRBV4-1 and TRBJ1-5; possibly TRBD1 for D (6 bases). Germline lookup yields CDR1 MGHRA and CDR2 YSYEKL. Trimming cost V 4 bases and J 6 bases, with 22 bases left between them. The CDR3 totals 17 residues. The CDR3 DNA is TGCGCCAGCAGCCCCGTTAGGGGTGGGACATCGGTTCAGCCCCAGCATTTT. It codes for CASSPVRGGTSVQPQHF.

The chain carries TRBV6-1 and TRBJ1-1; the D is unclear. From germline, CDR1 is MNHNS and CDR2 SASEGT. The CDR3 is 14 residues long. Deletions cut 0 bases from V and 0 bases from J, with 5 bases between. The DNA of the CDR3 is TGTGCCAGCAGTGAAGCGGGAGTGAACACTGAAGCTTTCTTT. It is translated as CASSEAGVNTEAFF.

This clonotype has just one count. V and J are TRBV6-5 and TRBJ2-2; either TRBD1 or TRBD2 may supply D (5 bases each). Germline CDR1 reads MNHEY; CDR2 reads SVGAGI. CDR3 length: 15 residues. V lost 9 bases to trimming and J lost 6 bases, with 20 bases between them. The CDR3 DNA sequence: TGTGCCAGTTCCAGGGACGGAATCCCCCCCGGGGAGCTGTTTTTT. Protein: CASSRDGIPPGELFF.

The rearrangement uses TRBV7-9 and TRBJ2-5, with a possible D match to TRBD1 (6 bases). Between the trimmed V and J ends, which lost 5 bases and 4 bases, there was a span of 17 bases. Germline CDR1 SEHNR, CDR2 FQNEAQ (reference sequence). The CDR3 length is 15 residues. CDR3 in amino acids: CASSGNRDPRETQYF. In nucleotides, the CDR3 is TGTGCCAGCAGCGGGAACAGGGACCCAAGAGAGACCCAGTACTTC.

This clonotype was counted between two and nine times. J is TRBJ2-4 and V is TRBV6-6; TRBD1 or TRBD2 may be the D gene (5 bases each). Germline-derived CDR1 and CDR2 are MNHNY and SVGAGI (reference sequence). This CDR3 has 17 residues. V gave up 0 bases and J gave up 1 base, with 13 bases separating them. CDR3 DNA: TGTGCCAGCAGTTACTCCACAGGACTCGGGGCCAAAAACATTCAGTACTTC. Translating it yields CASSYSTGLGAKNIQYF.

This clonotype showed up just a few times. V and J are TRBV30 and TRBJ2-7, with 7 bases identical to TRBD1. CDR3 length equals 13 residues. Trimming cost V 3 bases and J 5 bases; bases outside gene matches: 7. Germline V gives CDR1 GTSNPN, CDR2 SVGIG (reference sequence). Written as DNA, the CDR3 is TGTGCCTGGAGACAGGGGAGTTCCCACGAGCAGTACTTC. Its translation: CAWRQGSSHEQYF. Looking up the rest from reference TRBV30 and TRBJ2-7 gives the full variable domain: SQTIHQWPATLVQPVGSPLSLECTVEGTSNPNLYWYRQAAGRGLQLLFYSVGIGQISSEVPQNLSASRPQDRQFILSSKKLLLSDSGFYLCAWRQGSSHEQYFGPGTRLTVT.

The chain joins TRBV20-1 to TRBJ2-7; no definite D call. The CDR3 length is 14 residues. The germline V gene encodes CDR1 DFQATT and CDR2 SNEGSKA (reference sequence). V was pared by 3 bases and J by 2 bases, with 14 bases between. The CDR3 region has the DNA TGCAGTGCTAGTTCGCGATTCAGCCCCTACGAGCAGTACTTC. This gives the protein CSASSRFSPYEQYF.

Turning to this clonotype: The junction differs from germline at one of its ends, possibly a read error. The rearrangement joins TRBV14 to TRBJ2-7; no clear D. The CDR3 contains 14 residues. CDR1 SGHDN and CDR2 FVKESK come from the germline V gene. The CDR3 nucleotides read TGTTCCAGCAGCCAAGCCCGGAGCACGAGCGAGCAGTACTTC. Residues: CSSSQARSTSEQYF.

This clonotype showed up many times. The V and J genes are TRBV3-1 and TRBJ2-3; the D is unclear. From germline, CDR1 is LGHDT and CDR2 YNNKEL (reference sequence). This CDR3 has 12 residues. V lost 1 base and J lost 6, with 5 bases in between. CDR3 bases: TGTGCCAGCAGCCAAGTAGTGGATACGCAGTATTTT. Protein: CASSQVVDTQYF.

This clonotype was seen only a few times. This chain joins TRBV4-1 and TRBJ1-2; tentatively, D is TRBD1 (6 bases). CDR3 length: 15 residues. V was trimmed by 0 bases and J by 4 bases, leaving 12 bases between them. The germline V gene has CDR1 MGHRA and CDR2 YSYEKL. Here the CDR3 reads CASSQDGGRGYGYTF. Written as DNA, the CDR3 is TGCGCCAGCAGCCAAGATGGTGGCAGGGGCTATGGCTACACCTTC.

This clonotype has only a few counts. The chain links TRBV11-2 to TRBJ2-7; D may be TRBD1 (5 bases). V lost 6 bases and J lost 4, with 16 bases in between. The CDR3 totals 14 residues. CDR1 SGHAT and CDR2 FQNNGV come from the germline V gene. CDR3 sequence (DNA): TGTGCCAGCAGAGAAGACAGTAGGGGATACGAGCAGTACTTC. Translated, it gives CASREDSRGYEQYF.

Only a few counts were recorded for this clonotype. J is TRBJ2-7 and V is TRBV12-3 or TRBV12-4; D is tentatively TRBD1 or TRBD2 (5 bases each). This CDR3 has 18 amino acids. V was clipped by 5 bases and J by 1 base, with 24 bases between them. CDR3 bases: TGTGCCAGCAGTCATCGTGGGACCGGGATAGGAGTTTCCTACGAGCAGTACTTC. The encoded protein is CASSHRGTGIGVSYEQYF.

In DNA, the CDR3 is TGTGCCAGCAGTTTTAGCATAACAGATACGCAGTATTTT. Protein: CASSFSITDTQYF. The genes are TRBV28 and TRBJ2-3; D is unresolved. Per the germline V gene, CDR1 is MDHEN and CDR2 is SYDVKM. The CDR3 has 13 residues. V was cut by 3 bases and J by 3 bases, with 7 bases left in between. Full variable domain (missing parts from reference TRBV28 and TRBJ2-3): DVKVTQSSRYLVKRTGEKVFLECVQDMDHENMFWYRQDPGLGLRLIYFSYDVKMKEKGDIPEGYSVSREKKERFSLILESASTNQTSMYLCASSFSITDTQYFGPGTRLTVL.

The genes are TRBV4-1 and TRBJ2-7, with D possibly being TRBD2 (6 bases). Germline values: CDR1 MGHRA, CDR2 YSYEKL. The V and J ends lost 0 bases and 4 bases respectively, with 16 bases between them. The CDR3 extends over 16 amino acids. CDR3 bases: TGCGCCAGCAGCCAAGAATACGGGACTGGAACTTACGAGCAGTACTTC. This sequence encodes CASSQEYGTGTYEQYF.

As regards this clonotype: A much larger clonotype is one base distant, so this may be a read error. The chain has TRBV3-1 and TRBJ2-7, with 8 bases fitting TRBD1. Trimming cost V 3 bases and J 7 bases; bases outside gene matches: 8. The V gene's germline CDR1 is LGHDT and CDR2 YNNKEL (reference sequence). This CDR3 has 14 amino acids. CDR3 sequence: CASSHRGLVDEQYF. The CDR3, as DNA: TGTGCCAGCAGCCACAGGGGGCTGGTTGATGAGCAGTACTTC.

V usage is TRBV12-3 or TRBV12-4 and J usage is TRBJ2-5; D remains unclear. V lost 1 base to trimming and J lost 7 bases, with 13 bases between them. The CDR3 loop spans 14 amino acids. The CDR3 nucleotides are TGTGCCAGCAGTTTAGATGGAACCCTAGGGACCCAGTACTTC. Protein: CASSLDGTLGTQYF.

The J gene is TRBJ2-3, the V gene TRBV7-2; 7 nucleotides line up with TRBD2. The CDR3 covers 15 residues. In germline, CDR1 is SGHTA, CDR2 FQGNSA. V gave up 0 bases and J gave up 6 bases; unmatched junction bases: 6. The CDR3 region has the DNA TGTGCCAGCAGCTTAGCCCTAGCGGTTGAGGATACGCAGTATTTT. This sequence encodes CASSLALAVEDTQYF.

A word on this clonotype: A read error may account for a junction end that differs from germline. CDR3 in amino acids: CANSQGTGAGEQYF. The CDR3 DNA reads as TGTGCCAACAGCCAAGGAACAGGAGCGGGGGAGCAGTACTTC. J is TRBJ2-5 and V is TRBV3-1; 8 bases map to TRBD2. The CDR3 is made up of 14 amino acids. Per the germline V gene, CDR1 is LGHDT and CDR2 is YNNKEL (reference sequence).

This clonotype was seen a handful of times. V gene TRBV5-1 combines with J gene TRBJ2-1; 13 bases are shared with TRBD2. Per germline, CDR1 SGHRS and CDR2 YFSETQ. The junction had 6 bases not matched to a gene; V was cut back by 4 bases and J by 5 bases. This CDR3 contains 16 residues. CDR3 sequence (DNA): TGCGCCAGCAGCCAGGGACTAGCGGGAAATCACAATGAGCAGTTCTTC. Encoded protein: CASSQGLAGNHNEQFF.

This chain links TRBV7-9 with TRBJ1-2; no firm D call. With 4 bases removed from V and 12 bases from J, the gap between germline ends came to 18 bases. There are 13 residues in the CDR3. Germline CDR1 reads SEHNR; CDR2 reads FQNEAQ (reference sequence). For the CDR3, the DNA is TGTGCCAGCAGCTCCTCGATCTCCTGGATCGACACCTTC. Translated, it gives CASSSSISWIDTF. Variable domain in full (rest from reference TRBV7-9 and TRBJ1-2): DTGVSQNPRHKITKRGQNVTFRCDPISEHNRLYWYRQTLGQGPEFLTYFQNEAQLEKSRLLSDRFSAERPKGSFSTLEIQRTEQGDSAMYLCASSSSISWIDTFGSGTRLTVV.

This clonotype was recorded many times. This sequence joins TRBV4-2 and TRBJ2-1, with D possibly TRBD2 on 6 matching bases. Germline CDR1 reads LGHNA; CDR2 reads YNFKEQ. V was trimmed by 2 bases and J by 4 bases, leaving 12 bases between them. The CDR3 is 15 residues long. The CDR3 sequence is CASSQHSGLYNEQFF. The CDR3 region has the DNA TGTGCCAGCAGCCAACACAGCGGGTTATACAATGAGCAGTTCTTC.